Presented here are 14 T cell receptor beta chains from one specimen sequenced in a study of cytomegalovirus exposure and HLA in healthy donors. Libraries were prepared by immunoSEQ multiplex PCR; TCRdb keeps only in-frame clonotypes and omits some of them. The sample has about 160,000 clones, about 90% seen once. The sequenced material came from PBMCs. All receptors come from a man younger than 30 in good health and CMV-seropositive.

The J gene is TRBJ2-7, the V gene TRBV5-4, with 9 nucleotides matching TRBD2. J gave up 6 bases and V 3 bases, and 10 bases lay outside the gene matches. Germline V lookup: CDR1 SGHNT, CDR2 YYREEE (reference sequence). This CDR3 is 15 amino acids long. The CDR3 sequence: CASSSGGRAGFEQYF. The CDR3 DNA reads TGTGCCAGCAGCTCTGGCGGGAGGGCCGGGTTCGAGCAGTACTTC.

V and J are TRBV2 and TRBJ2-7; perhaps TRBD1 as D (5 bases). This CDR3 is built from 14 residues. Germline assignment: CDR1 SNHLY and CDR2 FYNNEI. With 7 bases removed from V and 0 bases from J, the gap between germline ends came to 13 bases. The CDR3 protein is CASTSSRDSYEQYF. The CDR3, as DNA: TGTGCCAGCACTTCAAGCAGGGACTCCTACGAGCAGTACTTC.

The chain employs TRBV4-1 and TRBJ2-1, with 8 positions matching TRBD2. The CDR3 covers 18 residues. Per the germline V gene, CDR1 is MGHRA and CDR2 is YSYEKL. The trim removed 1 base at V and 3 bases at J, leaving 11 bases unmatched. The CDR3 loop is CASSQGHPIREGYNEQFF. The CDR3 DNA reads TGCGCCAGCAGCCAAGGCCATCCGATTCGGGAGGGCTACAATGAGCAGTTCTTC.

CDR3 nucleotides: TGTGCCAGCTCCCCGCGCGAGGCCGCAACAGATACGCAGTATTTT. It codes for CASSPREAATDTQYF. The rearrangement links TRBV18 to TRBJ2-3; D remains ambiguous. From germline, CDR1 is KGHSH and CDR2 LQKENI. V was pared by 6 bases and J by 3 bases, with 16 bases between. The CDR3 covers 15 residues.

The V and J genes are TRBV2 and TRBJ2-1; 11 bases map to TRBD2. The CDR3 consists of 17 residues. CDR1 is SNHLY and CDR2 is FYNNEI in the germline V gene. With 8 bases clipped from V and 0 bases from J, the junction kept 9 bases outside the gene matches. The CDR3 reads CASRGLAGASSYNEQFF. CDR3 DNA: TGTGCCAGCCGAGGACTAGCGGGCGCCTCCTCCTACAATGAGCAGTTCTTC.

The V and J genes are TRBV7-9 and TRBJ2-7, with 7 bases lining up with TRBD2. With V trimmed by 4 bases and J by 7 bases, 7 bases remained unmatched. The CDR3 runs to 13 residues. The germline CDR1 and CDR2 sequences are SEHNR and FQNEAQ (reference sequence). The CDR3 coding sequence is TGTGCCAGCAGCTACGGTAGCGGGTATGAGCAGTACTTC. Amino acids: CASSYGSGYEQYF.

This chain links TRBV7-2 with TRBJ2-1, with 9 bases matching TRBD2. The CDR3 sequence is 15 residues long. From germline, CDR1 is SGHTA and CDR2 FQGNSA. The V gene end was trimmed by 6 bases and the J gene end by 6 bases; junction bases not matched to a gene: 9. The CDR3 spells CASRKKGLAVNEQFF. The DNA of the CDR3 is TGTGCCAGCAGAAAAAAGGGACTAGCTGTCAATGAGCAGTTCTTC.

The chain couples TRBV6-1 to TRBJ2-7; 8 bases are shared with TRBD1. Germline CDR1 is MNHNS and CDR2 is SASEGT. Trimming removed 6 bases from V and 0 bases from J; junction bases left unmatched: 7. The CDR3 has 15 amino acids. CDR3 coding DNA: TGTGCCAGCAGAGTCACAGGGGGTTTCTCCTACGAGCAGTACTTC. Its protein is CASRVTGGFSYEQYF.

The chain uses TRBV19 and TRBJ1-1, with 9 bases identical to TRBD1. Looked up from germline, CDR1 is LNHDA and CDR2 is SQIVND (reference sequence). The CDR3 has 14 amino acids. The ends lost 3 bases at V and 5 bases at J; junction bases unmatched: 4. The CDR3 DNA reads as TGTGCCAGTAGTATCGGGACAGGGCAAACTGAAGCTTTCTTT. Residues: CASSIGTGQTEAFF. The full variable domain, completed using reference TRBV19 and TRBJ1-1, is DGGITQSPKYLFRKEGQNVTLSCEQNLNHDAMYWYRQDPGQGLRLIYYSQIVNDFQKGDIAEGYSVSREKKESFPLTVTSAQKNPTAFYLCASSIGTGQTEAFFGQGTRLTVV.

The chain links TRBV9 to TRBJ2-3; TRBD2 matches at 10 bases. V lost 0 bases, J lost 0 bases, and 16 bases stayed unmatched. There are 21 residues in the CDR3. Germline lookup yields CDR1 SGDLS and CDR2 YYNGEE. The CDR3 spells CASSVGKGASGSPRSTDTQYF. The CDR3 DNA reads TGTGCCAGCAGCGTAGGAAAGGGCGCTAGCGGGAGCCCTCGGAGCACAGATACGCAGTATTTT.

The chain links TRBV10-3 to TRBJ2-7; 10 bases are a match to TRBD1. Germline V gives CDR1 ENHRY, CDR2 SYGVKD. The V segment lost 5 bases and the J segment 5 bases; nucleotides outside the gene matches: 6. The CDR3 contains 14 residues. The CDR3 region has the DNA TGTGCCATCAGTTCCGGGACAGGGGTCCACGAGCAGTACTTC. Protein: CAISSGTGVHEQYF.

This chain's CDR3 is CASSRAGTGGQETQYF. The CDR3 nucleotides are TGTGCCAGCAGCAGAGCCGGGACAGGGGGGCAAGAGACCCAGTACTTC. The chain joins TRBV5-4 to TRBJ2-5, with 11 bases fitting TRBD1. V shed 4 bases, J shed 2 bases, and the junction held 7 bases outside the gene matches. The CDR3 is 16 amino acids. CDR1 and CDR2 from the germline V gene are SGHNT and YYREEE (reference sequence).

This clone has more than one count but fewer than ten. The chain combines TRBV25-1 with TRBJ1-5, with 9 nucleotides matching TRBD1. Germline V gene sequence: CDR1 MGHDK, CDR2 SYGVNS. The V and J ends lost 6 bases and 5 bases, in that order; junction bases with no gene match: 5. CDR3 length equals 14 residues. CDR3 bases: TGTGCCAGCAGGGGGACAGGGATTTATCAGCCCCAGCATTTT. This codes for CASRGTGIYQPQHF.

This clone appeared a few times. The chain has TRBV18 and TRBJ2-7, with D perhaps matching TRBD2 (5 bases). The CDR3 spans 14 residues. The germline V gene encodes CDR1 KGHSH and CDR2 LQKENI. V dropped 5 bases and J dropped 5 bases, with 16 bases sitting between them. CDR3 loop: CASSKTRAGDEQYF. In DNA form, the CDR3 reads TGTGCCAGCTCAAAGACCCGCGCCGGGGACGAGCAGTACTTC.